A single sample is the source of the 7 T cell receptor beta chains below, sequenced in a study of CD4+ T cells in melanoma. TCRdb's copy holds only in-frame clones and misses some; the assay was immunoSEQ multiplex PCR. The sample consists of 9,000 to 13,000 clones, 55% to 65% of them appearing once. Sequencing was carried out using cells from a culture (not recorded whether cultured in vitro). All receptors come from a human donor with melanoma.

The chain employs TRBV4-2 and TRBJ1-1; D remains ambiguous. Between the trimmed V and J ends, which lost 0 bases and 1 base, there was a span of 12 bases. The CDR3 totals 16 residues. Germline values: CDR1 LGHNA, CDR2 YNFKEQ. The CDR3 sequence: CASSQDGGGTNTEAFF. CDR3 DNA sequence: TGTGCCAGCAGCCAAGATGGCGGCGGAACGAACACTGAAGCTTTCTTT.

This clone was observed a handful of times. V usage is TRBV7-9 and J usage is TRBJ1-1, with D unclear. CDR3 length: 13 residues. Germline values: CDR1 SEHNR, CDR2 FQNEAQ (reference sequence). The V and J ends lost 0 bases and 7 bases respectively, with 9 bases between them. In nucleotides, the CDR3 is TGTGCCAGCAGCTTAGCTCCTGGTTTTGAAGCTTTCTTT. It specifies CASSLAPGFEAFF. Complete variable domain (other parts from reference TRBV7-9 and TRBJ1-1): DTGVSQNPRHKITKRGQNVTFRCDPISEHNRLYWYRQTLGQGPEFLTYFQNEAQLEKSRLLSDRFSAERPKGSFSTLEIQRTEQGDSAMYLCASSLAPGFEAFFGQGTRLTVV.

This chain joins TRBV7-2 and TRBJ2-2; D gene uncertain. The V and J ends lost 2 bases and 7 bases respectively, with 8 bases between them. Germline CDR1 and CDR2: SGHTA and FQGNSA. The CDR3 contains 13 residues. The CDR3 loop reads CASSLFHGGELFF. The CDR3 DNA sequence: TGTGCCAGCAGCTTATTCCACGGCGGGGAGCTGTTTTTT.

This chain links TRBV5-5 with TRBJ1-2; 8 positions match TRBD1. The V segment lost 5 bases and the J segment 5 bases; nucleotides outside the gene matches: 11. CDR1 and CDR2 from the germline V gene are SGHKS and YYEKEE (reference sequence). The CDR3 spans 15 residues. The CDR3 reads CASRPAGQERYGYTF. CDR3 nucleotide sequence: TGTGCCAGCAGACCCGCGGGACAGGAGAGATATGGCTACACCTTC. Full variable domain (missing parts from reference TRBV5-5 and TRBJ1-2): DAGVTQSPTHLIKTRGQQVTLRCSPISGHKSVSWYQQVLGQGPQFIFQYYEKEERGRGNFPDRFSARQFPNYSSELNVNALLLGDSALYLCASRPAGQERYGYTFGSGTRLTVV.

CDR3 amino acids: CASSYRGLYSNQPQHF. CDR3 sequence (DNA): TGTGCCAGCAGTTACAGGGGGTTATATAGCAATCAGCCCCAGCATTTT. The genes are TRBV6-6 and TRBJ1-5; D perhaps matches TRBD1 (6 bases). The CDR3 sequence is 16 residues long. Germline V gene data show CDR1 as MNHNY and CDR2 as SVGAGI (reference sequence). V was pared by 2 bases and J by 0 bases, with 11 bases between.

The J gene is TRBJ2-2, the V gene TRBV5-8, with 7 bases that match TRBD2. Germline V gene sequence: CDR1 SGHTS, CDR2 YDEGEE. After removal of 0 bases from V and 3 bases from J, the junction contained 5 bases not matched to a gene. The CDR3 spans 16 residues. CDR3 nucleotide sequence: TGTGCCAGCAGCTTGGACGGGGGGATCGACACCGGGGAGCTGTTTTTT. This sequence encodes CASSLDGGIDTGELFF.

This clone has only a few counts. The CDR3 sequence: CATSRESGTEAFF. The CDR3 bases are TGTGCCACCAGCAGAGAATCTGGCACTGAAGCTTTCTTT. The J gene is TRBJ1-1, the V gene TRBV15; D not certain. The CDR3 is 13 amino acids. CDR1 and CDR2 from the germline V gene are LNHNV and YYDKDF (reference sequence). Deletions cut 0 bases from V and 4 bases from J, with 6 bases between.